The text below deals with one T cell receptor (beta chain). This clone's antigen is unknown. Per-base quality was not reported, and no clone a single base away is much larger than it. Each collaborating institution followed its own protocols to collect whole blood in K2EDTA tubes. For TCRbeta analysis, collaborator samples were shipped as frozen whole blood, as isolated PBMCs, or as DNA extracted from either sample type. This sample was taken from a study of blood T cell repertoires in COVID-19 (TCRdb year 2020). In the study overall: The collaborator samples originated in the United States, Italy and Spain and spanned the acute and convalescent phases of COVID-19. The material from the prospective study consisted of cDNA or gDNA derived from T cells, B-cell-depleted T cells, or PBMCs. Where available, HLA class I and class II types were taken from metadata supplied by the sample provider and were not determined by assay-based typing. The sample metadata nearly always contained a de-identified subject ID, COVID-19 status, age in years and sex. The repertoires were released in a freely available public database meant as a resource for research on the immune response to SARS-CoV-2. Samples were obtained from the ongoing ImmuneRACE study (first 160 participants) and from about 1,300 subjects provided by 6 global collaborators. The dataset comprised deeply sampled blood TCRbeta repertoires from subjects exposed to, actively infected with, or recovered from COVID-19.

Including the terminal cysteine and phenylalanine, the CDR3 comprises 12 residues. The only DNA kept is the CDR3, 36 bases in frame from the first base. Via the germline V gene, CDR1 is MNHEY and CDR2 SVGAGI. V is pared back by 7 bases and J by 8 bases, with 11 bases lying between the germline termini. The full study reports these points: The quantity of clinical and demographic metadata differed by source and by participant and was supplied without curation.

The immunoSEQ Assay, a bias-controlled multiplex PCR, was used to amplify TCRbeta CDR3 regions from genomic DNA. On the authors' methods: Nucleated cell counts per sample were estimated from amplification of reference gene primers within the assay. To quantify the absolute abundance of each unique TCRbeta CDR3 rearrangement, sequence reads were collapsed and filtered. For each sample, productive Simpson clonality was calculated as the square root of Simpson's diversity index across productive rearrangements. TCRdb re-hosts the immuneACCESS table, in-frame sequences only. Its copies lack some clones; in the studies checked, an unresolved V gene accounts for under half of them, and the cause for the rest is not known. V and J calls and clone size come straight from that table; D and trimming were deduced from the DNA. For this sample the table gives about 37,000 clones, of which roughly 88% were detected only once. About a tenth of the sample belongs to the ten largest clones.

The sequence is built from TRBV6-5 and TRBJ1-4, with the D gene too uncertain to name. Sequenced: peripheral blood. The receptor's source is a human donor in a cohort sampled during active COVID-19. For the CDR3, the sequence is CASKSGWEKLFF. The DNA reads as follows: TGTGCCAGCAAATCGGGGTGGGAAAAACTGTTTTTT.